These 9 T cell receptor beta chains were sequenced from one sample in a study of beta chain features in type 1 diabetes. Study findings and constraints: Researchers report that Type 1 diabetes patients had moderately but significantly shorter TCRB CDR3s across all four CD4+ subsets.

Their antigens are not known. The investigators reverse transcribed all of the isolated RNA, so they sequenced expressed TCRB transcripts. Assay used: immunoSEQ multiplex PCR; TCRdb lists only in-frame clones, some missing. The table shows 310,000 or so clones, with roughly 8.8% occurring only once. Sequenced material: central memory CD4+ T cells from blood. All receptors come from a man aged 25-45 years with type 1 diabetes.

This clone was found a few times. The genes are TRBV6-5 and TRBJ2-6; TRBD2 is a possible D gene (6 bases). Germline loops: CDR1 MNHEY, CDR2 SVGAGI. V lost 0 bases to trimming and J lost 3 bases, with 9 bases between them. The CDR3 is made up of 16 amino acids. CDR3 protein: CASSYSMGGGANVLTF. CDR3 nucleotide sequence: TGTGCCAGCAGTTACTCGATGGGGGGTGGGGCCAACGTCCTGACTTTC.

CDR3 coding DNA: TGTGCCAGCAGCGTAGGGCCAGGGGGCAATAATTCACCCCTCCACTTT. It encodes CASSVGPGGNNSPLHF. The chain carries TRBV9 and TRBJ1-6; 8 bases fit TRBD1. J lost 5 bases, V lost 0 bases, and 4 bases had no gene match. This CDR3 spans 16 amino acids. Germline values: CDR1 SGDLS, CDR2 YYNGEE.

The rearrangement links TRBV6-5 to TRBJ2-1; TRBD1 agrees at 8 bases. The germline CDR1 and CDR2 sequences are MNHEY and SVGAGI. Germline trimming cut 4 bases from V and 0 bases from J; bases unmatched to any gene: 5. The CDR3 is 16 residues long. The DNA of the CDR3 is TGTGCCAGCAGTTCCGGGACAGGTAACTCCTACAATGAGCAGTTCTTC. It translates to CASSSGTGNSYNEQFF.

The chain's CDR3 is CASSYKGPTNTGELFF. CDR3 coding DNA: TGTGCCAGCAGCTATAAGGGACCTACGAACACCGGGGAGCTGTTTTTT. V and J are TRBV7-2 and TRBJ2-2; D may be TRBD1 or TRBD2 (5 bases each). Trimming left V 4 bases short and J 0 bases short, with 12 bases between. This CDR3 comprises 16 residues. The germline V gene has CDR1 SGHTA and CDR2 FQGNSA.

Comments on this clone: This sequence may be a read error, since a much larger clone differs from it by one base. The chain links TRBV19 to TRBJ2-5; D gene ambiguous. CDR1 LNHDA and CDR2 SQIVND come from the germline V gene (reference sequence). Between the trimmed V and J ends, which lost 9 bases and 1 base, there was a span of 9 bases. This CDR3 spans 12 amino acids. CDR3 nucleotides: TGTGCCAGCAGCCGGGCCCAAGAGACCCAGTACTTC. It codes for CASSRAQETQYF.

In this sample, this clone turned up a few times. This chain links TRBV28 with TRBJ1-2; no reliable D call. The V gene lost 8 bases and the J gene lost 4 bases, with 17 bases spanning the gap. CDR1 and CDR2 from the germline V gene are MDHEN and SYDVKM. The CDR3 totals 14 residues. The chain's CDR3 is CASLPAGSGYGYTF. Written as DNA, the CDR3 is TGTGCCAGCCTTCCGGCGGGATCGGGCTATGGCTACACCTTC.

This clone was counted between two and nine times. The CDR3 sequence: CASSVGSEWHFNEQFF. CDR3 in DNA: TGTGCCAGCAGCGTAGGTTCGGAGTGGCACTTCAATGAGCAGTTCTTC. The chain couples TRBV9 to TRBJ2-1; D ambiguous. Germline-derived CDR1 and CDR2 are SGDLS and YYNGEE. Trimming cost V 0 bases and J 6 bases, with 16 bases left between them. There are 16 residues in the CDR3.

The table lists this clone with many counts. DNA of the CDR3: TGTGCCAGCAGTTCTGGATGGGGGGGACGAGGGAGTGAGCAGTTCTTC. Protein product: CASSSGWGGRGSEQFF. The chain combines TRBV28 with TRBJ2-1; 7 bases agree with TRBD2. V dropped 4 bases and J dropped 9; count of bases not matched to a gene: 15. CDR1 is MDHEN, CDR2 SYDVKM, per germline. The CDR3 is made up of 16 amino acids.

V and J are TRBV5-1 and TRBJ2-5; 10 bases map to TRBD1. The CDR3 is 12 residues long. V lost 7 bases, J lost 3 bases, and 0 bases stayed unmatched. CDR1 is SGHRS, CDR2 YFSETQ, per germline. The CDR3 DNA reads as TGCGCCAGCGGGACAGGGGAAGAGACCCAGTACTTC. Translating gives CASGTGEETQYF.